Below are 29 T cell receptor beta chains sequenced from a single sample in a study of T cell responses to AZD1222 COVID-19 vaccine. The assay was immunoSEQ multiplex PCR, and TCRdb's table has in-frame clones only and misses some. The sample yields roughly 110,000 clones, nearly 90% seen once. Sequenced material: peripheral blood, taken 28 days after the second AZD1222 dose. These receptors were taken from an adult who received the AZD1222 COVID-19 vaccine.

The V and J genes are TRBV3-1 (or the pseudogene TRBV3-2) and TRBJ2-5; maybe TRBD2 (5 bases). V lost 3 bases, J lost 1 base, and 15 bases lay in between. The germline V gene has CDR1 LGHDT and CDR2 YNNKEL (reference sequence). The CDR3 spans 16 residues. The DNA for the CDR3 is TGTGCCAGCAGCCATACCGCCGGTCGGGGCCAAGAGACCCAGTACTTC. Translated, it gives CASSHTAGRGQETQYF.

The chain links TRBV29-1 to TRBJ2-7, with a tentative D call TRBD1 (6 bases). Germline CDR1 and CDR2: SQVTM and ANQGSEA. V was clipped by 3 bases and J by 4 bases, with 16 bases between them. CDR3 length equals 14 residues. In DNA, the CDR3 is TGCAGCGTTGACCCGGGACACAACGATTACGAGCAGTACTTC. Protein: CSVDPGHNDYEQYF.

This rearrangement joins TRBV9 to TRBJ1-4, with a tentative D call TRBD1 (6 bases). The CDR3 has 15 residues. Germline V gene sequence: CDR1 SGDLS, CDR2 YYNGEE. V dropped 4 bases and J dropped 2 bases, with 12 bases sitting between them. The CDR3 region has the DNA TGTGCCAGCAGCCCCACAGGGTGGACTAATGAAAAACTGTTTTTT. Its translation is CASSPTGWTNEKLFF.

This clone was recorded once. The chain is built from TRBV7-2 and TRBJ2-7, with a tentative D call TRBD1 (5 bases). CDR3 length: 14 residues. Germline CDR1 reads SGHTA; CDR2 reads FQGNSA. Trimming left V 1 base short and J 7 bases short, with 14 bases between. The CDR3 spells CASSLENRQQEQYF. The CDR3 DNA sequence: TGTGCCAGCAGCTTAGAGAACAGGCAGCAGGAGCAGTACTTC.

The chain joins TRBV7-2 to TRBJ1-2, with 9 bases identical to TRBD1. The CDR3 has 17 amino acids. Germline V gene sequence: CDR1 SGHTA, CDR2 FQGNSA. The V gene end was trimmed by 4 bases and the J gene end by 8 bases; junction bases not matched to a gene: 17. The CDR3 bases are TGTGCCAGCAGCTCCCCTTCGGTGGGACAGGGCATAATCGGCTACACCTTC. Amino acid sequence: CASSSPSVGQGIIGYTF.

The chain has TRBV30 and TRBJ1-6; tentatively, D is TRBD1 (5 bases). CDR1 and CDR2 from the germline V gene are GTSNPN and SVGIG (reference sequence). This CDR3 has 11 residues. The CDR3 DNA is TGTGGGGGGGTGCGGAATTCACCCCTCCACTTT. It codes for CGGVRNSPLHF.

This CDR3 reads CASRAHGNGNQPQHF. The CDR3, as DNA: TGTGCCAGTAGGGCACACGGAAATGGCAATCAGCCCCAGCATTTT. This chain joins TRBV19 and TRBJ1-5, with D unresolved. The germline V and J ends were trimmed by 6 bases and 2 bases, with 14 bases remaining between them. Germline-derived CDR1 and CDR2 are LNHDA and SQIVND (reference sequence). The CDR3 is 15 residues long. Full variable domain (remainder filled in from reference TRBV19 and TRBJ1-5): DGGITQSPKYLFRKEGQNVTLSCEQNLNHDAMYWYRQDPGQGLRLIYYSQIVNDFQKGDIAEGYSVSREKKESFPLTVTSAQKNPTAFYLCASRAHGNGNQPQHFGDGTRLSIL.

V is TRBV7-9 and J is TRBJ2-3; 11 bases align to TRBD2. V shed 1 base, J shed 1 base, and the junction held 4 bases outside the gene matches. This CDR3 is built from 17 residues. CDR1 and CDR2 (germline): SEHNR, FQNEAQ (reference sequence). In DNA form, the CDR3 reads TGTGCCAGCAGCTTAGGGCTAGCGGGGGGCCGCACAGATACGCAGTATTTT. Its protein is CASSLGLAGGRTDTQYF.

This CDR3 reads CASSIGTGGTYEQYF. In nucleotides, the CDR3 is TGTGCCAGTAGTATAGGAACAGGGGGTACCTACGAGCAGTACTTC. The rearrangement links TRBV19 to TRBJ2-7; TRBD1 agrees at 8 bases. Germline assignment: CDR1 LNHDA and CDR2 SQIVND (reference sequence). This CDR3 region has 15 residues. J gave up 2 bases and V 1 base, and 4 bases lay outside the gene matches.

The gene calls are TRBV19 and TRBJ2-1; D tentatively reads TRBD1 or TRBD2 (6 bases each). The CDR3 is 15 amino acids. Germline CDR1 reads LNHDA; CDR2 reads SQIVND (reference sequence). V was cut by 1 base and J by 4 bases, with 11 bases left in between. CDR3 nucleotides: TGTGCCAGTAGTATAGTCGGGGGCGGGTACAATGAGCAGTTCTTC. It encodes CASSIVGGGYNEQFF.

This clone came up once. CDR3 sequence reads: CASSQTEYNQPQHF. CDR3 in DNA: TGTGCCAGCAGCCAAACAGAATACAATCAGCCCCAGCATTTT. The chain has TRBV7-2 and TRBJ1-5; D gene uncertain. Germline V gene data show CDR1 as SGHTA and CDR2 as FQGNSA. This CDR3 region has 14 residues. V was clipped by 5 bases and J by 3 bases, with 11 bases between them.

V is TRBV13 and J is TRBJ2-2, with D possibly TRBD2 on 6 matching bases. This CDR3 contains 13 residues. The germline V and J ends were trimmed by 5 bases and 5 bases, with 9 bases remaining between them. Germline CDR1 PRHDT, CDR2 FYEKMQ (reference sequence). Written as DNA, the CDR3 is TGTGCCAGCAGCCATAGCGGTACCGGGGAGCTGTTTTTT. Translated, it gives CASSHSGTGELFF.

The chain couples TRBV11-2 to TRBJ2-3; 9 bases are a match to TRBD1. The CDR3 totals 14 residues. Germline lookup yields CDR1 SGHAT and CDR2 FQNNGV. The V segment lost 6 bases and the J segment 5 bases; nucleotides outside the gene matches: 6. Here the CDR3 DNA reads TGTGCCAGCAGTTACCTGACAGGGGGAGATACGCAGTATTTT. It encodes CASSYLTGGDTQYF.

V is TRBV4-3 and J is TRBJ1-2, with TRBD1 matching over 7 bases. V lost 0 bases, J lost 4 bases, and 5 bases stayed unmatched. This CDR3 is built from 15 residues. Germline values: CDR1 LGHNA, CDR2 YSLEER. CDR3 in amino acids: CASSQDVGQVYGYTF. The CDR3 DNA follows: TGCGCCAGCAGCCAAGATGTTGGACAGGTCTATGGCTACACCTTC.

The J gene is TRBJ1-3, the V gene TRBV6-2 or TRBV6-3; D not certain. The CDR3 covers 16 residues. Germline-derived CDR1 and CDR2 are MNHEY and SVGEGT. The V gene lost 1 base and the J gene lost 0 bases, with 10 bases spanning the gap. CDR3 in amino acids: CASSYWGSDSGNTIYF. The CDR3 DNA reads as TGTGCCAGCAGTTACTGGGGATCCGACTCTGGAAACACCATATATTTT.

The chain couples TRBV5-4 to TRBJ2-1; 10 positions agree with TRBD1. Unmatched junction bases numbered 6, after V lost 2 bases and J lost 7 bases. The CDR3 sequence is 15 residues long. The V gene's germline CDR1 is SGHNT and CDR2 YYREEE (reference sequence). The CDR3 spells CASSLPGQGRNEQFF. Written as DNA, the CDR3 is TGTGCCAGCAGCTTACCGGGACAGGGGCGGAATGAGCAGTTCTTC.

V usage is TRBV5-1 and J usage is TRBJ1-4, with 7 bases identical to TRBD1. CDR3 length: 18 amino acids. After removal of 5 bases from V and 1 base from J, the junction contained 14 bases not matched to a gene. Germline lookup yields CDR1 SGHRS and CDR2 YFSETQ. The CDR3 here is CASSPARDRRRTNEKLFF. CDR3 nucleotides: TGCGCCAGCAGTCCGGCCCGGGACAGAAGGAGAACTAATGAAAAACTGTTTTTT.

The rearrangement uses TRBV6-5 and TRBJ1-2, with a tentative D call TRBD1 (6 bases). The CDR3 runs 13 residues. The germline V gene encodes CDR1 MNHEY and CDR2 SVGAGI. Trimming took off 5 bases at V and 6 bases at J, with 13 bases between the two ends. CDR3 nucleotide sequence: TGTGCCAGCAGTCTTCAGGGGCTCGATGGCTACACCTTC. It is translated as CASSLQGLDGYTF.

The V call is TRBV18, the J call TRBJ1-2; D gene unclear. The V end lost 1 base, the J end lost 5 bases, and 11 bases lay between the germline ends. This CDR3 comprises 14 residues. Germline CDR1 is KGHSH and CDR2 is LQKENI. Here the CDR3 DNA reads TGTGCCAGCTCACCACTCAGGACCGAGTATGGCTACACCTTC. Residues: CASSPLRTEYGYTF. Full variable domain (missing parts from reference TRBV18 and TRBJ1-2): NAGVMQNPRHLVRRRGQEARLRCSPMKGHSHVYWYRQLPEEGLKFMVYLQKENIIDESGMPKERFSAEFPKEGPSILRIQQVVRGDSAAYFCASSPLRTEYGYTFGSGTRLTVV.

Concerning this clone itself: The sample has other DNA sequences that encode this CDR3 too. The chain links TRBV19 to TRBJ1-3; D not certain. Germline CDR1 and CDR2: LNHDA and SQIVND (reference sequence). V was pared by 5 bases and J by 0 bases, with 8 bases between. The CDR3 consists of 14 residues. CDR3 sequence: CASSLLSSGNTIYF. In DNA form, the CDR3 reads TGTGCCAGTAGTCTACTTAGCTCTGGAAACACCATATATTTT.

This sequence joins TRBV7-3 and TRBJ1-1, with D tentatively TRBD1 (6 bases). Germline lookup yields CDR1 SGHTA and CDR2 FQGTGA. With 5 bases removed from V and 4 bases from J, the gap between germline ends came to 14 bases. This CDR3 is 14 amino acids long. CDR3 protein: CASSPTGRGTEAFF. CDR3 nucleotides: TGTGCCAGCAGCCCAACAGGGAGGGGCACTGAAGCTTTCTTT.

This clone was observed a handful of times. The rearrangement uses TRBV5-4 and TRBJ1-2; the D is unclear. The CDR3 sequence is 14 residues long. V was cut by 2 bases and J by 8 bases, with 16 bases left in between. Germline CDR1 SGHNT, CDR2 YYREEE (reference sequence). This CDR3 reads CASSFPGGVGGYTF. Here the CDR3 DNA reads TGTGCCAGCAGCTTCCCCGGTGGAGTAGGGGGCTACACCTTC.

Remarks on this clone: Its ends do not fully match the called genes, so a read error is possible. V gene TRBV6-2 or TRBV6-3 combines with J gene TRBJ1-1, with D unresolved. This CDR3 contains 14 residues. Germline V CDR1 and CDR2: MNHEY, SVGEGT. The CDR3 here is CASTYGRVVTEAFF. For the CDR3, the DNA is TGTGCCAGCACTTACGGTAGGGTAGTCACTGAAGCTTTCTTT.

The rearrangement uses TRBV9 and TRBJ1-2; D possibly corresponds to TRBD1 (6 bases). CDR1 is SGDLS and CDR2 is YYNGEE in the germline V gene. The CDR3 extends over 17 amino acids. With 0 bases removed from V and 3 bases from J, the gap between germline ends came to 18 bases. The CDR3 sequence is CASSVVSAPRGDYGYTF. The CDR3 nucleotides are TGTGCCAGCAGCGTAGTTTCCGCCCCAAGGGGGGACTATGGCTACACCTTC.

In its sample, this clone was seen once. V usage is TRBV18 and J usage is TRBJ2-7, with D tentatively TRBD2 (5 bases). The CDR3 covers 14 residues. Trimming cost V 1 base and J 3 bases, with 10 bases left between them. Germline V gives CDR1 KGHSH, CDR2 LQKENI. This CDR3 reads CASSPREGNYEQYF. The CDR3 DNA is TGTGCCAGCTCACCACGCGAGGGCAACTACGAGCAGTACTTC. Variable domain in full (rest from reference TRBV18 and TRBJ2-7): NAGVMQNPRHLVRRRGQEARLRCSPMKGHSHVYWYRQLPEEGLKFMVYLQKENIIDESGMPKERFSAEFPKEGPSILRIQQVVRGDSAAYFCASSPREGNYEQYFGPGTRLTVT.

This clone was observed a handful of times. The chain employs TRBV5-4 and TRBJ2-1; the match to TRBD1 covers 8 bases. Trimming cost V 0 bases and J 4 bases; bases outside gene matches: 9. CDR1 and CDR2 (germline): SGHNT, YYREEE (reference sequence). The length of the CDR3 is 17 residues. CDR3 protein: CASSLAAGGGLYNEQFF. As DNA, the CDR3 is TGTGCCAGCAGCTTGGCGGCAGGGGGCGGCTTATACAATGAGCAGTTCTTC.

The chain recombines TRBV7-9 with TRBJ2-7, with D perhaps given as TRBD1 or TRBD2 (5 bases each). V was shortened by 10 bases and J by 2 bases, with 18 bases between the two germline ends. Germline CDR1 reads SEHNR; CDR2 reads FQNEAQ (reference sequence). This CDR3 is 14 amino acids long. In DNA, the CDR3 is TGTGCCACCGCCCCGGGGACGGCTCCCTACGAGCAGTACTTC. Its protein is CATAPGTAPYEQYF.

The chain employs TRBV5-4 and TRBJ2-2, with 7 positions matching TRBD1. Germline CDR1 reads SGHNT; CDR2 reads YYREEE (reference sequence). The CDR3 is made up of 16 amino acids. After removal of 0 bases from V and 5 bases from J, the junction contained 7 bases not matched to a gene. The CDR3 DNA reads TGTGCCAGCAGCTTGGAAGGGGGCTCTAGGACCGGGGAGCTGTTTTTT. Its protein product is CASSLEGGSRTGELFF.

The chain joins TRBV3-1 (or the pseudogene TRBV3-2) to TRBJ1-2; possibly TRBD1 for D (6 bases). CDR3 length: 14 amino acids. Germline V lookup: CDR1 LGHDT, CDR2 YNNKEL (reference sequence). With 3 bases removed from V and 7 bases from J, the gap between germline ends came to 15 bases. Written as DNA, the CDR3 is TGTGCCAGCAGCCATATCCAGGGGTCGGGTGGCTACACCTTC. Encoded protein: CASSHIQGSGGYTF.